These 5 T cell receptor beta chains were sequenced from one sample in a study of blood T cell repertoires in COVID-19. Clones were read by immunoSEQ multiplex PCR, and TCRdb kept only the in-frame ones, dropping some. The data contain under 65,000 clones, less than 90% of them singletons. Sequencing was done on a sample of peripheral blood. The receptor source for this set is a man at least 80 years old in a cohort sampled during active COVID-19.

The chain carries TRBV2 and TRBJ1-1; weak D call: TRBD1 (5 bases). The CDR3 loop spans 12 amino acids. V lost 6 bases and J 5 bases, leaving 10 bases between the germline ends. Germline V CDR1 and CDR2: SNHLY, FYNNEI. The CDR3 bases are TGTGCCAGCAGCCAGGGAAAAACTGAAGCTTTCTTT. Translated, it gives CASSQGKTEAFF.

The chain carries TRBV25-1 and TRBJ1-1; 9 bases agree with TRBD1. Trimming at V came to 8 bases and at J to 4 bases, leaving 5 bases not matched to a gene. CDR3 length: 13 amino acids. Germline assignment: CDR1 MGHDK and CDR2 SYGVNS. CDR3 residues: CASLGQGGTEAFF. For the CDR3, the DNA is TGTGCCAGCCTGGGACAGGGAGGCACTGAAGCTTTCTTT. Drawing the rest from reference TRBV25-1 and TRBJ1-1, the complete variable domain is EADIYQTPRYLVIGTGKKITLECSQTMGHDKMYWYQQDPGMELHLIHYSYGVNSTEKGDLSSESTVSRIRTEHFPLTLESARPSHTSQYLCASLGQGGTEAFFGQGTRLTVV.

The rearrangement uses TRBV19 and TRBJ2-2; a weak D match, TRBD2 (6 bases). Per germline, CDR1 LNHDA and CDR2 SQIVND (reference sequence). The CDR3 contains 15 residues. With 6 bases removed from V and 5 bases from J, the gap between germline ends came to 16 bases. The CDR3 DNA reads as TGTGCCAGTAGAACCAGGGAGGAGGGGACCGGGGAGCTGTTTTTT. Translating gives CASRTREEGTGELFF.

The V gene is TRBV18, the J gene TRBJ2-7; D may be TRBD1 (6 bases). CDR3 length equals 12 residues. The germline V and J ends were trimmed by 5 bases and 3 bases, with 8 bases remaining between them. Per the germline V gene, CDR1 is KGHSH and CDR2 is LQKENI. CDR3 region: CASSGDNYEQYF. The CDR3 DNA is TGTGCCAGCTCAGGGGACAACTACGAGCAGTACTTC.

The table lists this clone with a count of one. The chain is built from TRBV10-3 and TRBJ2-5; no definite D call. The CDR3 extends over 11 amino acids. Germline V lookup: CDR1 ENHRY, CDR2 SYGVKD. Trimming shortened V by 3 bases and J by 4 bases, and 3 bases separated the two germline ends. DNA of the CDR3: TGTGCCATCAGTGACTTAGAGACCCAGTACTTC. It specifies CAISDLETQYF.